This is a list of T cell receptor beta chains from one sample in a study of control samples from healthy donors and cancer patients. Generated by immunoSEQ multiplex PCR, the TCRdb table keeps only in-frame clones and is missing some. The profile shows some 130,000 clones, around 92% of them singletons. Sequencing input: blood. Source of these receptors: a woman in her 50s in good health. Each CDR3 is given with its conserved first and last residue. A D gene is named only where the DNA matches it firmly. Part of the rows lack a size; the others show once, few, many or a class for expanded clones.

TRBV5-1	NA	TRBJ2-3	NA	CASRTVGGGTDTQYF	TGCGCCAGCAGAACGGTAGGGGGAGGCACAGATACGCAGTATTTT
TRBV12-5	NA	TRBJ2-5	TRBD1	CASGLGAGGLQETQYF	TGTGCTAGTGGTTTGGGGGCAGGGGGTCTACAAGAGACCCAGTACTTC
TRBV18	once	TRBJ1-6	NA	CASSRTNQGLDNSPLHF	TGTGCCAGCTCACGGACAAACCAGGGTCTCGATAATTCACCCCTCCACTTT
TRBV30	NA	TRBJ1-1	NA	CAWSRHLNTEAFF	TGTGCCTGGAGTAGACATTTGAACACTGAAGCTTTCTTT
TRBV29-1	NA	TRBJ1-1	NA	CSVVPEAFF	TGCAGCGTTGTCCCTGAAGCTTTCTTT
TRBV5-1	NA	TRBJ2-3	NA	CASSLSGLLSTDTQYF	TGCGCCAGCAGCTTATCCGGACTGTTGAGCACAGATACGCAGTATTTT
TRBV3-1/TRBV3-2	once	TRBJ2-7	TRBD2	CASSQVLAGGHEQYF	TGTGCCAGCAGCCAAGTACTAGCGGGAGGCCACGAGCAGTACTTC
TRBV7-8	NA	TRBJ2-3	NA	CASSLRSHTDTQYF	TGTGCCAGCAGCCTTCGTTCGCACACAGATACGCAGTATTTT
TRBV18	NA	TRBJ2-2	NA	CASSPRSGNSGELFF	TGTGCCAGCTCACCACGGTCGGGGAATAGCGGGGAGCTGTTTTTT
TRBV18	NA	TRBJ1-5	TRBD1	CASSPGQGTSNQPQHF	TGTGCCAGCTCACCCGGACAGGGGACCAGCAATCAGCCCCAGCATTTT
TRBV11-3	NA	TRBJ1-3	NA	CASSLAYTPPLGNTIYF	TGTGCCAGCAGCTTAGCATACACCCCCCCCCTTGGAAACACCATATATTTT
TRBV25-1	NA	TRBJ2-2	TRBD1	CASSPDRDTGELFF	TGTGCCAGCAGTCCGGACAGGGACACCGGGGAGCTGTTTTTT
TRBV19	once	TRBJ1-4	NA	CASLQGSNEKLFF	TGTGCCAGTCTACAGGGTTCTAATGAAAAACTGTTTTTT
TRBV9	NA	TRBJ2-5	NA	CASSVELAQETQYF	TGTGCCAGCAGCGTAGAATTAGCCCAAGAGACCCAGTACTTC
TRBV14	NA	TRBJ2-4	TRBD2	CASSGEASGGLAKNIQYF	TGTGCCAGCAGCGGGGAGGCTAGCGGGGGTCTAGCCAAAAACATTCAGTACTTC
TRBV20-1	NA	TRBJ2-1	NA	CSANQNNEQFF	TGCAGTGCAAACCAAAACAATGAGCAGTTCTTC
TRBV5-6	NA	TRBJ2-7	TRBD1	CASSSKQGAGGEYEQYF	TGTGCCAGCAGCTCAAAGCAGGGGGCCGGGGGCGAGTACGAGCAGTACTTC
TRBV28	NA	TRBJ1-2	TRBD1	CASSLIPTGGGGYTF	TGTGCCAGCAGCTTAATTCCTACAGGGGGCGGTGGCTACACCTTC
TRBV18	NA	TRBJ1-5	TRBD1	CASSPDRVRQPQHF	TGTGCCAGCTCACCGGACAGGGTGCGTCAGCCCCAGCATTTT
TRBV27	NA	TRBJ2-7	NA	CASSLEQGIPYEQYF	TGTGCCAGCAGTTTAGAACAGGGTATCCCCTACGAGCAGTACTTC
TRBV13	NA	TRBJ1-3	NA	CASSSRVSGNTIYF	TGTGCCAGCAGCAGCAGGGTCTCTGGAAACACCATATATTTT
TRBV19	NA	TRBJ1-2	TRBD1	CASMPSRGPYGYTF	TGTGCCAGTATGCCCTCCAGGGGGCCCTATGGCTACACCTTC
TRBV5-4	NA	TRBJ1-2	TRBD1	CAARTGGANYGHTF	TGTGCCGCCCGGACAGGGGGAGCTAACTATGGCCACACCTTC
TRBV11-2	NA	TRBJ1-1	NA	CASSLSSSQTEAFF	TGTGCCAGCAGCTTATCTAGTAGCCAGACTGAAGCTTTCTTT
TRBV23-1	NA	TRBJ2-5	TRBD2	CASSHGLAGPEETQYF	TGCGCCAGCAGTCACGGACTAGCGGGGCCCGAAGAGACCCAGTACTTC
TRBV27	NA	TRBJ2-5	TRBD1	CASSSTGWGETQYF	TGTGCCAGCAGTTCGACAGGGTGGGGGGAGACCCAGTACTTC